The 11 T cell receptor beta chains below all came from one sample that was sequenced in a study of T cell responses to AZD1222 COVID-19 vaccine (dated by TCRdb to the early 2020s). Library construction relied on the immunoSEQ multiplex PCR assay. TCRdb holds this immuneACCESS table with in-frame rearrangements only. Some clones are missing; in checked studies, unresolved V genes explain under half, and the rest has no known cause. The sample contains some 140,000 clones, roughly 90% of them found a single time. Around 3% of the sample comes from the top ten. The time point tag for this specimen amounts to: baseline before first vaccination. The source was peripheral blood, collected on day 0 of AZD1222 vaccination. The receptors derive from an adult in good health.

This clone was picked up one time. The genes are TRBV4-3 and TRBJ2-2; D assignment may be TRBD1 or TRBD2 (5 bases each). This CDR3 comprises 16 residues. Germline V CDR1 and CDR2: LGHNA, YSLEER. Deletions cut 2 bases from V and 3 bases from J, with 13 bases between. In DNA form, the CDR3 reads TGCGCCAGCAGCCAAAACCACGGGGCCTACACCGGGGAGCTGTTTTTT. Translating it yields CASSQNHGAYTGELFF.

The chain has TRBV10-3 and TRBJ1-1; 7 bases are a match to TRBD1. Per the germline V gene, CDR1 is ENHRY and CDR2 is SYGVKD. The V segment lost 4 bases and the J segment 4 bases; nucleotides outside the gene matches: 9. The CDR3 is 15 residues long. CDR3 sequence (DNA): TGTGCCATCAGTGGCACACAGGGGCAAGGCACTGAAGCTTTCTTT. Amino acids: CAISGTQGQGTEAFF.

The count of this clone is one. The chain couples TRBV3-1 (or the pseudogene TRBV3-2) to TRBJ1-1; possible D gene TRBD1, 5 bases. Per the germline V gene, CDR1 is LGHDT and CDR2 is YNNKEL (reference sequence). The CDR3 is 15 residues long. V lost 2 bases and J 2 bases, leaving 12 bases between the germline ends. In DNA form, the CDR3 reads TGTGCCAGCAGCCAAACCTGGACAACTAACACTGAAGCTTTCTTT. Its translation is CASSQTWTTNTEAFF.

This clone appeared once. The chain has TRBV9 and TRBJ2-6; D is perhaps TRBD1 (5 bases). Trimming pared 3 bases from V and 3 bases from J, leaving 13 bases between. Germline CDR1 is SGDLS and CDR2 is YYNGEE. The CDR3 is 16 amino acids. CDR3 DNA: TGTGCCAGCAGCGACAGGTCCTTAGGTGGGGCCAACGTCCTGACTTTC. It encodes CASSDRSLGGANVLTF.

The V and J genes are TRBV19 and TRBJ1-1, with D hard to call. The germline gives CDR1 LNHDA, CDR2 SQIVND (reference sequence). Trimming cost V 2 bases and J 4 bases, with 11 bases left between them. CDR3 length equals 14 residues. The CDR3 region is CASSIRQPLTEAFF. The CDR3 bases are TGTGCCAGTAGTATACGGCAGCCCCTCACTGAAGCTTTCTTT.

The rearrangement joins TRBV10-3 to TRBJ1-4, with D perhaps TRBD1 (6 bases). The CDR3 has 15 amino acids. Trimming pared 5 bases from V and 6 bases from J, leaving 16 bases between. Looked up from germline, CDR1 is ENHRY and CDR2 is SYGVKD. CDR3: CAISKQGGKDEKLFF. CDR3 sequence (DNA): TGTGCCATCAGTAAACAGGGCGGGAAGGATGAAAAACTGTTTTTT.

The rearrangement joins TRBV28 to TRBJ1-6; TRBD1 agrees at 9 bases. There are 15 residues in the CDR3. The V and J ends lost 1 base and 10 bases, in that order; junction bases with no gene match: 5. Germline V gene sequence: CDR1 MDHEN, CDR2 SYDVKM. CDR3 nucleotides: TGTGCCAGCAGTTTATCGGGACAGGGAGTCTCACCCCTCCACTTT. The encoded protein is CASSLSGQGVSPLHF.

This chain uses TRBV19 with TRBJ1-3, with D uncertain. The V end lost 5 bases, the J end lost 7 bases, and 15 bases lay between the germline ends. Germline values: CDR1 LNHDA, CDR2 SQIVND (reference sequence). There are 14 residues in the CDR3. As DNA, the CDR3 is TGTGCCAGTAGTGACGGGGTATTTGGGAACACCATATATTTT. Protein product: CASSDGVFGNTIYF.

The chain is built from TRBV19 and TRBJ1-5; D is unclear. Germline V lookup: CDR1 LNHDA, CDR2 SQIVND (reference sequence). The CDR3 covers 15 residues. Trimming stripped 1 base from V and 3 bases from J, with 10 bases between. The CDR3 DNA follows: TGTGCCAGTAGTATAGGTCAGTTACCCAATCAGCCCCAGCATTTT. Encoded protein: CASSIGQLPNQPQHF.

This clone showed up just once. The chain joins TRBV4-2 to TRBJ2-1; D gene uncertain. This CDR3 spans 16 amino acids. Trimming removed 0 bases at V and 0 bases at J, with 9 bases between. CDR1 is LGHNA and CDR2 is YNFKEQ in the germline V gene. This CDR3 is CASSQDRSSSYNEQFF. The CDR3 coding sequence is TGTGCCAGCAGCCAAGATCGGTCTAGCTCCTACAATGAGCAGTTCTTC.

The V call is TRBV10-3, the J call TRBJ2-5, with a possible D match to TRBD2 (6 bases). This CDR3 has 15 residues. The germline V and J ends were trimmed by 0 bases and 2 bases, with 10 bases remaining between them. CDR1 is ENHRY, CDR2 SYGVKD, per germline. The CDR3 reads CAISESWGDQETQYF. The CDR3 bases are TGTGCCATCAGTGAGTCGTGGGGGGATCAAGAGACCCAGTACTTC.